One and the same sample provided the 27 T cell receptor beta chains below, sequenced in a study of CD8 T cells in ankylosing spondylitis. Each CDR3 protein is one row after TCRdb ran MiXCR on the 5' RACE reads. Among around 180,000 distinct CDR3 sequences listed, over 10% were seen once. Sample: blood, either unsorted or a sorted T cell fraction (not recorded which). Receptors originate from a female donor with ankylosing spondylitis or in good health (not recorded which).

The sample holds a few counts of this clonotype. The chain recombines TRBV7-2 with TRBJ2-7; D may match TRBD1 or TRBD2 (6 bases each). CDR3 size: 13 residues. The V end lost 7 bases, the J end lost 5 bases, and 15 bases lay between the germline ends. Germline CDR1 reads SGHTA; CDR2 reads FQGNSA. Here the CDR3 DNA reads TGTGCCAGCATGGCCGGGGGCGGCGACGAGCAGTACTTC. This encodes CASMAGGGDEQYF.

In regard to this clonotype: Relative to the germline gene, one junction end is altered; a read error may explain this. This chain connects TRBV20-1 to TRBJ2-7; 12 bases match TRBD2. CDR3 length: 15 amino acids. Germline values: CDR1 DFQATT, CDR2 SNEGSKA (reference sequence). CDR3 nucleotides: TGCAGTCCTAGAGAACTAGCGGGAGGTTCCTACGAGCAGTACTTC. Its protein product is CSPRELAGGSYEQYF.

J is TRBJ1-1 and V is TRBV5-1; D unresolved. The ends were cut back, 4 bases at V and 6 bases at J, with 13 bases in the middle. Germline V gene data show CDR1 as SGHRS and CDR2 as YFSETQ. The CDR3 covers 13 residues. The DNA of the CDR3 is TGCGCCAGCAGCCGAGTAACAGAGGCTGAAGCTTTCTTT. As protein: CASSRVTEAEAFF.

This clonotype was recorded at least ten times. This sequence joins TRBV20-1 and TRBJ2-3; D is uncertain. This CDR3 is built from 12 residues. Germline-derived CDR1 and CDR2 are DFQATT and SNEGSKA (reference sequence). The chain's CDR3 is CSSKGRRDTQYF. As DNA, the CDR3 is TGCTCCTCAAAGGGCCGGAGAGATACGCAGTATTTT.

This clonotype was picked up many times. The gene calls are TRBV20-1 and TRBJ2-1; D may be TRBD1 (6 bases). In germline, CDR1 is DFQATT, CDR2 SNEGSKA (reference sequence). V was shortened by 7 bases and J by 2 bases, with 15 bases between the two germline ends. The CDR3 spans 14 residues. In nucleotides, the CDR3 is TGCAGTGGACAGACAGGCCACCCCTACAATGAGCAGTTCTTC. As protein: CSGQTGHPYNEQFF.

This chain joins TRBV5-5 and TRBJ2-2; no clear D. The CDR3 runs to 16 residues. V was cut by 4 bases and J by 4 bases, with 17 bases left in between. Germline V gene data show CDR1 as SGHKS and CDR2 as YYEKEE (reference sequence). The CDR3 region has the DNA TGTGCCAGCAGCATTAAGCTTCTAGGTGGCACCGGGGAGCTGTTTTTT. Encoded protein: CASSIKLLGGTGELFF.

The rearrangement uses TRBV19 and TRBJ1-2; D not resolved. The CDR3 runs to 12 residues. Trimming stripped 7 bases from V and 5 bases from J, with 11 bases between. Per the germline V gene, CDR1 is LNHDA and CDR2 is SQIVND (reference sequence). CDR3 in DNA: TGTGCCAGTACGGGAGGAATATATGGCTACACCTTC. Translation gives CASTGGIYGYTF.

The CDR3 sequence: CSVDDLAGPGDTQYF. Written as DNA, the CDR3 is TGCAGCGTTGACGATCTAGCGGGTCCCGGCGATACGCAGTATTTT. The V and J genes are TRBV29-1 and TRBJ2-3, with 8 bases that match TRBD2. The CDR3 loop spans 15 amino acids. V was pared by 3 bases and J by 6 bases, with 11 bases of the junction left unmatched. Germline CDR1 is SQVTM and CDR2 is ANQGSEA.

This clonotype was found many times. The V gene is TRBV7-3, the J gene TRBJ2-7; no clear D. The CDR3 is made up of 13 amino acids. V was clipped by 3 bases and J by 4 bases, with 10 bases between them. The germline gives CDR1 SGHTA, CDR2 FQGTGA. Here the CDR3 DNA reads TGTGCCAGCAGCTTCTCCCCCACATACGAGCAGTACTTC. Translating gives CASSFSPTYEQYF.

This clonotype was seen many times. The rearrangement joins TRBV12-3 or TRBV12-4 to TRBJ2-2, with D possibly being TRBD1 (6 bases). The CDR3 spans 16 residues. Trimming shortened V by 6 bases and J by 4 bases, and 18 bases separated the two germline ends. The CDR3 DNA follows: TGTGCCAGCAGGGGGGCGACTGGGGGACCCACCGGGGAGCTGTTTTTT. Its translation is CASRGATGGPTGELFF.

This clonotype showed up many times. This rearrangement joins TRBV6-5 to TRBJ2-7, with D perhaps TRBD1 or TRBD2 (5 bases each). The CDR3 is 15 amino acids. CDR1 is MNHEY, CDR2 SVGAGI, per germline. The ends were cut back, 0 bases at V and 6 bases at J, with 15 bases in the middle. In DNA, the CDR3 is TGTGCCAGCAGTTACTCAGAGGGGCGCTTTGGCGAGCAGTACTTC. Encoded protein: CASSYSEGRFGEQYF.

The chain is built from TRBV11-2 and TRBJ2-3; the match to TRBD2 covers 7 bases. The CDR3 has 16 amino acids. After removal of 4 bases from V and 0 bases from J, the junction contained 7 bases not matched to a gene. CDR1 is SGHAT, CDR2 FQNNGV, per germline. The CDR3 protein is CASSWGGGISTDTQYF. CDR3 nucleotides: TGTGCCAGCAGCTGGGGGGGGGGGATTAGCACAGATACGCAGTATTTT. The variable domain in full, completed from reference TRBV11-2 and TRBJ2-3, reads EAGVAQSPRYKIIEKRQSVAFWCNPISGHATLYWYQQILGQGPKLLIQFQNNGVVDDSQLPKDRFSAERLKGVDSTLKIQPAKLEDSAVYLCASSWGGGISTDTQYFGPGTRLTVL.

This clonotype was seen many times. The CDR3 region has the DNA TGTGCCAGCAGCCAATTCCACGAGCAGTACTTC. Translated: CASSQFHEQYF. This chain joins TRBV14 and TRBJ2-7, with D unresolved. The CDR3 length is 11 residues. Per germline, CDR1 SGHDN and CDR2 FVKESK. Between the trimmed V and J ends, which lost 2 bases and 5 bases, there was a span of 4 bases. The full variable domain, completed using reference TRBV14 and TRBJ2-7, is EAGVTQFPSHSVIEKGQTVTLRCDPISGHDNLYWYRRVMGKEIKFLLHFVKESKQDESGMPNNRFLAERTGGTYSTLKVQPAELEDSGVYFCASSQFHEQYFGPGTRLTVT.

Ten or more counts support this clonotype. V gene TRBV4-3 combines with J gene TRBJ2-1; D call uncertain. Trimming left V 0 bases short and J 3 bases short, with 12 bases between. Looked up from germline, CDR1 is LGHNA and CDR2 is YSLEER. The length of the CDR3 is 16 residues. In nucleotides, the CDR3 is TGCGCCAGCAGCCAAGATTACGGTGTCCTCTACAATGAGCAGTTCTTC. Its protein product is CASSQDYGVLYNEQFF.

In this sample, this clonotype turned up many times. The chain links TRBV5-1 to TRBJ2-1; 7 nucleotides line up with TRBD2. Germline trimming cut 0 bases from V and 6 bases from J; bases unmatched to any gene: 6. In germline, CDR1 is SGHRS, CDR2 YFSETQ. This CDR3 contains 15 residues. The CDR3 sequence: CASSLDGGSFNEQFF. The CDR3 region has the DNA TGCGCCAGCAGCTTGGACGGCGGGAGTTTCAATGAGCAGTTCTTC.

Ten or more counts support this clonotype. The chain recombines TRBV4-3 with TRBJ2-7; 9 positions agree with TRBD1. Germline assignment: CDR1 LGHNA and CDR2 YSLEER. Trimming removed 0 bases from V and 2 bases from J; junction bases left unmatched: 2. The CDR3 is made up of 15 amino acids. CDR3 sequence: CASSQDGQGPYEQYF. The DNA of the CDR3 is TGCGCCAGCAGCCAAGATGGACAGGGGCCCTACGAGCAGTACTTC.

This clonotype was seen more than once but under ten times. The chain has TRBV10-3 and TRBJ2-7; D tentatively reads TRBD1 or TRBD2 (5 bases each). The CDR3 covers 17 residues. V was pared by 0 bases and J by 1 base, with 16 bases between. Germline V gene data show CDR1 as ENHRY and CDR2 as SYGVKD. Written as DNA, the CDR3 is TGTGCCATCAGTGAGTCCCGTCGTCGGGGCAATTCCTACGAGCAGTACTTC. Residues: CAISESRRRGNSYEQYF.

This clonotype was seen repeatedly, ten times or more. The gene calls are TRBV5-1 and TRBJ2-3; D gene uncertain. Germline V lookup: CDR1 SGHRS, CDR2 YFSETQ. Trimming shortened V by 0 bases and J by 6 bases, and 11 bases separated the two germline ends. CDR3 length: 14 amino acids. CDR3 protein: CASSLVDKRDTQYF. The CDR3 nucleotides read TGCGCCAGCAGCTTGGTCGATAAGAGGGATACGCAGTATTTT.

The chain has TRBV4-3 and TRBJ2-1; D possibly matches TRBD1 or TRBD2 (9 bases each). This CDR3 contains 20 residues. Deletions cut 0 bases from V and 3 bases from J, with 24 bases between. Germline CDR1 and CDR2: LGHNA and YSLEER. The CDR3 nucleotides read TGCGCCAGCAGCCAAGATTTAGGGACAGGGATACTAGCGGGCTACAATGAGCAGTTCTTC. It specifies CASSQDLGTGILAGYNEQFF.

This clonotype came up many times. The V and J genes are TRBV9 and TRBJ1-4; D is perhaps TRBD1 (5 bases). CDR3 length equals 16 residues. Germline values: CDR1 SGDLS, CDR2 YYNGEE. The V end was cut by 4 bases, the J end by 3 bases, with 16 bases between. The CDR3 DNA is TGTGCCAGCAGCCAAAACCCCCCGGGACCTAATGAAAAACTGTTTTTT. This sequence encodes CASSQNPPGPNEKLFF.

This clonotype was counted ten times or more. CDR3 in DNA: TGCGCCAGCAGCCCGACTAGCGGAACGTACAATGAGCAGTTCTTC. This codes for CASSPTSGTYNEQFF. This chain links TRBV5-1 with TRBJ2-1, with 9 bases aligning to TRBD2. The CDR3 length is 15 residues. Unmatched junction bases numbered 6, after V lost 4 bases and J lost 4 bases. Germline values: CDR1 SGHRS, CDR2 YFSETQ.

The sample holds many counts of this clonotype. The gene calls are TRBV20-1 and TRBJ1-5; unclear D gene. Trimming removed 5 bases at V and 3 bases at J, with 17 bases between. The germline V gene has CDR1 DFQATT and CDR2 SNEGSKA (reference sequence). The CDR3 has 15 amino acids. The CDR3 nucleotides are TGCAGTGCTCCACCCGGCGGGTCTATCAATCAGCCCCAGCATTTT. Its protein is CSAPPGGSINQPQHF.

This clonotype was detected ten times or more. The rearrangement links TRBV5-1 to TRBJ1-1; weak D call: TRBD1 (6 bases). The CDR3 covers 15 residues. Trimming pared 4 bases from V and 7 bases from J, leaving 20 bases between. Germline lookup yields CDR1 SGHRS and CDR2 YFSETQ. The CDR3 bases are TGCGCCAGCAGCCCCGCGGGCAGGGGAGAAGGTGAAGCTTTCTTT. It yields the protein CASSPAGRGEGEAFF.

This clonotype was observed once. The chain couples TRBV7-6 to TRBJ1-1, with 7 bases matching TRBD1. Trimming at V came to 6 bases and at J to 1 base, leaving 8 bases not matched to a gene. The CDR3 length is 15 residues. In germline, CDR1 is SGHVS, CDR2 FNYEAQ. CDR3 sequence: CASSSPGGANTEAFF. CDR3 in DNA: TGTGCCAGCAGTTCCCCAGGGGGAGCGAACACTGAAGCTTTCTTT.

The sample holds many counts of this clonotype. The V and J genes are TRBV5-1 and TRBJ2-7; 10 bases line up with TRBD2. The CDR3 extends over 15 amino acids. J was trimmed by 6 bases and V by 0 bases; bases with no gene match: 6. CDR1 SGHRS and CDR2 YFSETQ come from the germline V gene. CDR3 sequence (DNA): TGCGCCAGCAGCTTGGCCCCTAGCGGGAGTCGCGAGCAGTACTTC. Translating it yields CASSLAPSGSREQYF.

This chain uses TRBV5-6 with TRBJ2-7; tentatively, D is TRBD1 (6 bases). CDR1 and CDR2 from the germline V gene are SGHDT and YYEEEE. The CDR3 is made up of 12 amino acids. Trimming pared 4 bases from V and 9 bases from J, leaving 14 bases between. The CDR3 sequence is CASSGQYPRQYF. In DNA, the CDR3 is TGTGCCAGCAGCGGACAGTATCCACGGCAGTACTTC.

This clonotype occurred a few times. The chain recombines TRBV15 with TRBJ1-6, with 10 bases lining up with TRBD1. The CDR3 contains 14 residues. The junction had 2 bases not matched to a gene; V was cut back by 6 bases and J by 6 bases. Germline V gene data show CDR1 as LNHNV and CDR2 as YYDKDF (reference sequence). CDR3 in amino acids: CATSRDRGNSPLHF. CDR3 nucleotide sequence: TGTGCCACCAGTAGGGACAGGGGTAATTCACCCCTCCACTTT.